Shown below are 11 T cell receptor beta chains from a single sample sequenced in a study of regulatory T cells in long-lasting Graves disease. The time point was: newly diagnosed GD, antithyroid drugs for less than 3 months. Generation of the TCR library employed RNA extracted from PBMCs. Through Arm-PCR of CDR3 regions and iRepertoire HTBI primers, TCR beta libraries were built. TCRdb passed the multiplex PCR reads through MiXCR, listing each CDR3 protein once. The table includes around 450,000 distinct CDR3 sequences, about 15% detected once. These same data were also listed under a study on T cells in Graves' hyperthyroidism and ophthalmopathy.

Sequences were derived from peripheral blood mononuclear cells (PBMCs), sampled at new diagnosis, from a patient treated with antithyroid drugs. These receptors were taken from a woman aged 25 to 39 with Graves disease.

This chain joins TRBV19 and TRBJ1-2; D is perhaps TRBD1 (5 bases). CDR1 LNHDA and CDR2 SQIVND come from the germline V gene (reference sequence). The CDR3 sequence is 15 residues long. V dropped 6 bases and J dropped 4 bases, with 18 bases sitting between them. The CDR3 DNA reads TGTGCCAGTAGGGTCTCGTTTGCAGGGCGCTATGGCTACACCTTC. Its protein is CASRVSFAGRYGYTF.

This clonotype was found a few times. The chain combines TRBV11-3 with TRBJ2-5, with D possibly TRBD1 on 6 matching bases. V lost 2 bases to trimming and J lost 10 bases, with 17 bases between them. CDR1 is SGHNT and CDR2 is YENEEA in the germline V gene. This CDR3 has 14 residues. CDR3 residues: CASSLSPPSGDQYF. In DNA, the CDR3 is TGTGCCAGCAGCTTATCGCCACCCTCAGGGGACCAGTACTTC.

The V and J genes are TRBV19 and TRBJ1-5, with 7 bases matching TRBD1. Germline CDR1 LNHDA, CDR2 SQIVND (reference sequence). V gave up 10 bases and J gave up 6 bases; unmatched junction bases: 6. The CDR3 runs 12 residues. CDR3 DNA: TGTGCCACCGGACAGGCGGTTCAGCCCCAGCATTTT. Its translation: CATGQAVQPQHF.

This clonotype was recorded many times. The gene calls are TRBV9 and TRBJ2-1; no firm D call. The CDR3 runs to 12 residues. Germline V gene data show CDR1 as SGDLS and CDR2 as YYNGEE. V was pared by 0 bases and J by 9 bases, with 7 bases between. CDR3 nucleotides: TGTGCCAGCAGCGTAGTTCTCGGTGAGCAGTTCTTC. Protein sequence: CASSVVLGEQFF.

The chain is built from TRBV30 and TRBJ2-1; 9 bases line up with TRBD1. The V and J ends lost 8 bases and 2 bases, in that order; junction bases with no gene match: 13. Germline CDR1 GTSNPN, CDR2 SVGIG (reference sequence). This CDR3 has 16 residues. In nucleotides, the CDR3 is TGTGCCGGGAAACCGGGACAGGGTGAAGCCTACAATGAGCAGTTCTTC. It specifies CAGKPGQGEAYNEQFF.

This clonotype occurred a few times. An end of the junction does not agree with germline; a read error may underlie this. This chain links TRBV11-2 with TRBJ1-3, with D possibly TRBD1 on 5 matching bases. Germline V gene lookup returns CDR1 SGHAT and CDR2 FQNNGV. CDR3 length equals 14 residues. CDR3 residues: CASTGVRSGNTTYF. CDR3 bases: TGTGCCAGCACGGGGGTACGCTCTGGAAACACCACATATTTT.

This clonotype was detected ten times or more. This chain connects TRBV10-3 to TRBJ2-5, with D unresolved. This CDR3 has 14 amino acids. Trimming stripped 5 bases from V and 1 base from J, with 11 bases between. The germline V gene has CDR1 ENHRY and CDR2 SYGVKD. CDR3 DNA: TGTGCCATCAGTCAGACAAGGACCCAAGAGACCCAGTACTTC. Translated, it gives CAISQTRTQETQYF.

This clonotype appeared many times. The chain carries TRBV2 and TRBJ2-1, with D possibly called TRBD1 or TRBD2 (6 bases each). There are 16 residues in the CDR3. Trimming stripped 8 bases from V and 2 bases from J, with 19 bases between. Germline V gives CDR1 SNHLY, CDR2 FYNNEI. The CDR3 spells CASGGAGSEAYNEQFF. In nucleotides, the CDR3 is TGTGCCAGCGGGGGCGCGGGGAGCGAAGCCTACAATGAGCAGTTCTTC.

The V call is TRBV9, the J call TRBJ1-3; 8 nucleotides align to TRBD1. Unmatched junction bases numbered 13, after V lost 4 bases and J lost 1 base. CDR3 size: 18 residues. Looked up from germline, CDR1 is SGDLS and CDR2 is YYNGEE. The CDR3 DNA follows: TGTGCCAGCAGCCTCATCCAGACAGGGGAACCTTCTGGAAACACCATATATTTT. Amino acid sequence: CASSLIQTGEPSGNTIYF.

This clonotype was seen at least ten times. The rearrangement uses TRBV27 and TRBJ2-1; 8 bases map to TRBD2. V shed 5 bases, J shed 8 bases, and the junction held 11 bases outside the gene matches. Germline lookup yields CDR1 MNHEY and CDR2 SMNVEV (reference sequence). The CDR3 loop spans 15 amino acids. The CDR3: CASSLAGLPRDEQFF. The DNA of the CDR3 is TGTGCCAGCAGTCTAGCGGGCCTACCACGGGATGAGCAGTTCTTC.

The table lists this clonotype with many counts. The rearrangement links TRBV7-9 to TRBJ2-7, with D perhaps matching TRBD1 (5 bases). Germline V gives CDR1 SEHNR, CDR2 FQNEAQ (reference sequence). CDR3 length: 13 residues. V lost 1 base and J 3 bases, leaving 7 bases between the germline ends. This CDR3 is CASSLGTNYEQYF. The CDR3 nucleotides are TGTGCCAGCAGCTTAGGGACAAACTACGAGCAGTACTTC.